The clone carrying this T cell receptor beta chain was observed a few times. The antigen is unknown. The germline gives CDR1 SQVTM, CDR2 ANQGSEA. There are 13 residues in the CDR3. The ends were cut back, 0 bases at V and 4 bases at J, with 9 bases in the middle. This entry belongs to a study of T-cell reconstitution after alpha-beta-depleted transplantation in children. Study observations and caveats: T-cell counts and diversity at one year following transplant were attributed mainly to newly produced T cells.

Researchers prepared the TCRbeta library using unique molecular identifiers, the study reports. Using its own MiXCR run on the PCR reads, TCRdb lists one record per CDR3 protein. The data show under 250,000 distinct CDR3 sequences, approximately 7% seen once. This receptor was obtained from a boy between 2 and 10 years old with acute lymphoblastic leukemia, due to receive a stem cell transplant. The V gene is TRBV29-1, the J gene TRBJ1-2; unclear D gene. The source material was PBMCs, sampled before TCRalphabeta/CD19-depleted stem cell transplant. Written as DNA, the CDR3 is TGCAGCGTTGAAGATGGCCAGATCTATGGCTACACCTTC. It translates to CSVEDGQIYGYTF. The entire variable domain, with the rest obtained from reference TRBV29-1 and TRBJ1-2, is as follows: SAVISQKPSRDICQRGTSLTIQCQVDSQVTMMFWYRQQPGQSLTLIATANQGSEATYESGFVIDKFPISRPNLTFSTLTVSNMSPEDSSIYLCSVEDGQIYGYTFGSGTRLTVV.